This T cell receptor beta chain was profiled in a study of graft-versus-host responses after intestinal transplantation. The V end was cut by 0 bases, the J end by 4 bases, with 10 bases between. The CDR3 extends over 14 amino acids. CDR1 and CDR2 (germline): SGHRS, YFSETQ. A remark on this clone: Its specificity is not known.

The protocol was immunoSEQ multiplex PCR, while the TCRdb copy is restricted to in-frame clones and leaves out a portion. The sample consists of 65,000 to 85,000 clones, around 86% of them appearing once. The origin of this receptor is a human donor who was the organ donor for an intestinal transplant. V gene TRBV5-1 combines with J gene TRBJ1-2; D unresolved. The starting material was unstimulated CD8+ T cells sorted from spleen or lymph node cells, obtained before transplant. The DNA of the CDR3 is TGCGCCAGCAGCTTGGGGGAGGACCTCTATGGCTACACCTTC. Translation: CASSLGEDLYGYTF. The complete variable domain, with remaining parts taken from reference TRBV5-1 and TRBJ1-2, reads KAGVTQTPRYLIKTRGQQVTLSCSPISGHRSVSWYQQTPGQGLQFLFEYFSETQRNKGNFPGRFSGRQFSNSRSEMNVSTLELGDSALYLCASSLGEDLYGYTFGSGTRLTVV.